What follows is one T cell receptor (beta chain) and its context. This could be a read error, since a much larger clone is one nucleotide away. This entry belongs to a study of molecular identifiers for immune sequencing clone quantification. Via MiXCR, TCRdb re-called the PCR reads, giving one row per CDR3 protein. This sample has 400,000 to 600,000 distinct CDR3 sequences, with about a quarter found just once. V trimming: 5 bases; J trimming: 3 bases; junction bases outside the gene matches: 7. Germline V lookup: CDR1 MDHEN, CDR2 SYDVKM. The CDR3 length is 15 residues. Material for sequencing was naive CD8+ T cells from blood, with Jurkat cell RNA spiked in. The sample's subset: FACS-sorted CD8+CD4-CCR7+CD45RA+ naive T cells. The sequence was obtained from a human donor in good health. Some libraries in this study had Jurkat cell RNA spiked in. V usage is TRBV28 and J usage is TRBJ1-5; TRBD1 matches 7 bases. The CDR3 DNA follows: TGTGCCAGCAGTCCCGACAGGGTTGACAATCAGCCCCAGCATTTT. It encodes CASSPDRVDNQPQHF.